The 19 T cell receptor beta chains reported below all come from one sample, sequenced in a study of blood T cell repertoires in COVID-19 (dated by TCRdb to the early 2020s). Library preparation was by the immunoSEQ multiplex PCR assay. TCRdb's version of the immuneACCESS table is confined to in-frame rearrangements and falls short of the full clone set. An unresolved V gene accounts for under half of the shortfall where checked; the remainder is of unknown origin. This sample holds about 140,000 clones; 84% were observed only once. Clones ranked in the top ten supply 3% to 4% of the sample. Sequencing input: PBMCs or T cells enriched from blood (not recorded which). The receptors come from a woman between 50 and 59 years old with acute COVID-19.

The rearrangement links TRBV2 to TRBJ2-7; TRBD2 might be the D (5 bases). The germline V gene encodes CDR1 SNHLY and CDR2 FYNNEI. Deletions cut 4 bases from V and 1 base from J, with 14 bases between. The CDR3 extends over 15 amino acids. DNA of the CDR3: TGTGCCAGCAGTGTAGGTGGACTCAGATCCTACGAGCAGTACTTC. This sequence encodes CASSVGGLRSYEQYF.

The chain couples TRBV11-3 to TRBJ1-2, with D perhaps matching TRBD1 (6 bases). V was trimmed by 5 bases and J by 4 bases, leaving 11 bases between them. Germline V gives CDR1 SGHNT, CDR2 YENEEA. This CDR3 contains 13 residues. The CDR3 nucleotides are TGTGCCAGCAGCGGGGAACAGGGCTATGGCTACACCTTC. It encodes CASSGEQGYGYTF.

The chain combines TRBV11-2 with TRBJ1-2; a possible D gene is TRBD1 (6 bases). The V gene's germline CDR1 is SGHAT and CDR2 FQNNGV. Trimming removed 5 bases from V and 2 bases from J, with 12 bases in between. This CDR3 region has 14 residues. CDR3 coding DNA: TGTGCCAGCAGCCGCGAGGGGGGGAACTATGGCTACACCTTC. Its translation is CASSREGGNYGYTF.

This clone was recorded once. This rearrangement joins TRBV7-2 to TRBJ2-2, with 16 bases lining up with TRBD2. Trimming took 7 bases from V and 4 from J; bases not matched to a gene: 12. CDR3 length: 19 residues. Looked up from germline, CDR1 is SGHTA and CDR2 is FQGNSA. In DNA, the CDR3 is TGTGCCAGCATCGAACCGGGACTAGCGGGAGGGGCCCGCACCGGGGAGCTGTTTTTT. This encodes CASIEPGLAGGARTGELFF.

This sequence joins TRBV2 and TRBJ1-1; D is possibly TRBD1 (5 bases). CDR1 and CDR2 (germline): SNHLY, FYNNEI. Trimming removed 4 bases from V and 1 base from J, with 13 bases in between. The CDR3 length is 15 residues. CDR3 DNA: TGTGCCAGCAGTGTTCAGGGTACTGAGAACACTGAAGCTTTCTTT. This sequence encodes CASSVQGTENTEAFF. The full variable domain, rest sourced from reference TRBV2 and TRBJ1-1, is EPEVTQTPSHQVTQMGQEVILRCVPISNHLYFYWYRQILGQKVEFLVSFYNNEISEKSEIFDDQFSVERPDGSNFTLKIRSTKLEDSAMYFCASSVQGTENTEAFFGQGTRLTVV.

This clone was seen once. The chain has TRBV30 and TRBJ1-6; possibly TRBD1 for D (5 bases). V gave up 2 bases and J gave up 6 bases, with 8 bases separating them. CDR1 and CDR2 from the germline V gene are GTSNPN and SVGIG (reference sequence). This CDR3 has 13 amino acids. In nucleotides, the CDR3 is TGTGCCTGGAGTTGGGGCCCTAATTCACCCCTCCACTTT. It encodes CAWSWGPNSPLHF.

The table lists this clone with a count of one. V and J are TRBV6-2 or TRBV6-3 and TRBJ2-5, with TRBD2 identical over 8 bases. V was pared by 6 bases and J by 5 bases, with 11 bases of the junction left unmatched. The CDR3 is made up of 15 amino acids. The germline V gene has CDR1 MNHEY and CDR2 SVGEGT. This CDR3 is CASSPGGGRLETQYF. The CDR3 coding sequence is TGTGCCAGCAGCCCCGGGGGGGGAAGACTTGAGACCCAGTACTTC.

The chain carries TRBV5-1 and TRBJ2-2; perhaps TRBD2 as D (5 bases). Trimming shortened V by 4 bases and J by 1 base, and 14 bases separated the two germline ends. This CDR3 spans 16 amino acids. Germline-derived CDR1 and CDR2 are SGHRS and YFSETQ. The CDR3, as DNA: TGCGCCAGCAGCACCGAGCGGAGAAGGAACACCGGGGAGCTGTTTTTT. This sequence encodes CASSTERRRNTGELFF.

This clone occurred once. The chain combines TRBV14 with TRBJ2-1; 8 bases fit TRBD2. The CDR3 totals 15 residues. Germline CDR1 is SGHDN and CDR2 is FVKESK. Losses at the gene ends were 5 bases for V and 9 bases for J; bases not matched to a gene: 12. CDR3 protein: CASSTRSGSGGEQFF. The CDR3 nucleotides are TGTGCCAGCAGCACGAGGAGCGGGAGCGGTGGTGAGCAGTTCTTC.

The chain employs TRBV9 and TRBJ2-3; 10 bases fit TRBD2. The CDR3 extends over 17 amino acids. Germline V gene data show CDR1 as SGDLS and CDR2 as YYNGEE. Trimming cost V 4 bases and J 0 bases; bases outside gene matches: 8. The CDR3 reads CASSPRLAGASTDTQYF. The DNA of the CDR3 is TGTGCCAGCAGCCCAAGACTAGCGGGCGCTAGCACAGATACGCAGTATTTT.

The CDR3: CASSFSAGASYNEQFF. The CDR3 bases are TGCGCCAGCAGCTTTTCAGCGGGTGCCTCCTACAATGAGCAGTTCTTC. The chain uses TRBV5-1 and TRBJ2-1, with a weak D call TRBD2 (6 bases). The V and J ends lost 2 bases and 0 bases respectively, with 12 bases between them. Germline V gene data show CDR1 as SGHRS and CDR2 as YFSETQ. The CDR3 length is 16 residues. Variable domain in full (rest from reference TRBV5-1 and TRBJ2-1): KAGVTQTPRYLIKTRGQQVTLSCSPISGHRSVSWYQQTPGQGLQFLFEYFSETQRNKGNFPGRFSGRQFSNSRSEMNVSTLELGDSALYLCASSFSAGASYNEQFFGPGTRLTVL.

V usage is TRBV11-2 and J usage is TRBJ2-7, with 7 bases lining up with TRBD1. Germline CDR1 and CDR2: SGHAT and FQNNGV. This CDR3 region has 15 residues. V lost 1 base, J lost 2 bases, and 5 bases stayed unmatched. The CDR3 loop is CASSLAGTEAYEQYF. The CDR3 DNA reads as TGTGCCAGCAGCTTAGCCGGGACAGAAGCCTACGAGCAGTACTTC.

V and J are TRBV3-1 (or the pseudogene TRBV3-2) and TRBJ2-2; the match to TRBD2 covers 8 bases. The CDR3 contains 16 residues. Germline loops: CDR1 LGHDT, CDR2 YNNKEL (reference sequence). With V trimmed by 0 bases and J by 7 bases, 7 bases remained unmatched. CDR3 nucleotides: TGTGCCAGCAGCCAAGAAGGAGCGGGAGTGCACGGGGAGCTGTTTTTT. Residues: CASSQEGAGVHGELFF.

The chain joins TRBV7-3 to TRBJ1-1; D is unresolved. Germline V gives CDR1 SGHTA, CDR2 FQGTGA. The V and J ends lost 5 bases and 1 base respectively, with 11 bases between them. The CDR3 totals 14 residues. Written as DNA, the CDR3 is TGTGCCAGCAGCCCTCGTGGCGGGAACACTGAAGCTTTCTTT. Protein: CASSPRGGNTEAFF.

This sequence joins TRBV5-4 and TRBJ1-1; the match to TRBD1 covers 7 bases. Germline CDR1 reads SGHNT; CDR2 reads YYREEE (reference sequence). The CDR3 spans 14 residues. The V and J ends lost 4 bases and 1 base, in that order; junction bases with no gene match: 4. The CDR3: CASSLWTGNTEAFF. The CDR3 bases are TGTGCCAGCAGCCTCTGGACAGGGAACACTGAAGCTTTCTTT.

As concerns this clone: The same CDR3 arises from other DNA sequences in this sample as well. The chain uses TRBV5-6 and TRBJ2-7; possibly TRBD2 for D (6 bases). The CDR3 contains 16 residues. Trimming cost V 0 bases and J 2 bases, with 15 bases left between them. CDR1 and CDR2 from the germline V gene are SGHDT and YYEEEE. For the CDR3, the DNA is TGTGCCAGCAGCTTGGATCGTCCGGGAGTGACCTACGAGCAGTACTTC. It translates to CASSLDRPGVTYEQYF.

This clone was picked up one time. This chain joins TRBV14 and TRBJ1-2; D may be TRBD1 (5 bases). The CDR3 covers 15 residues. The ends were cut back, 1 base at V and 3 bases at J, with 12 bases in the middle. Germline assignment: CDR1 SGHDN and CDR2 FVKESK. CDR3 DNA: TGTGCCAGCAGCCAAGGTCAGGGCTCCTACTATGGCTACACCTTC. This gives the protein CASSQGQGSYYGYTF. Complete variable domain (other parts from reference TRBV14 and TRBJ1-2): EAGVTQFPSHSVIEKGQTVTLRCDPISGHDNLYWYRRVMGKEIKFLLHFVKESKQDESGMPNNRFLAERTGGTYSTLKVQPAELEDSGVYFCASSQGQGSYYGYTFGSGTRLTVV.

This chain connects TRBV7-9 to TRBJ2-1, with 8 bases matching TRBD1. This CDR3 spans 14 amino acids. Trimming cost V 5 bases and J 10 bases; bases outside gene matches: 10. Looked up from germline, CDR1 is SEHNR and CDR2 is FQNEAQ (reference sequence). The CDR3 DNA is TGTGCCAGCAGCATCCCGGCAGGGGGCGAAGAGCAGTTCTTC. As protein: CASSIPAGGEEQFF.

The chain couples TRBV19 to TRBJ2-5; D ambiguous. The CDR3 extends over 13 amino acids. V shed 4 bases and J shed 7 bases, with 13 bases lying between them. Germline assignment: CDR1 LNHDA and CDR2 SQIVND (reference sequence). In DNA form, the CDR3 reads TGTGCCAGTAGTACCGACACCCTGGGGACCCAGTACTTC. It yields the protein CASSTDTLGTQYF. Supplemented by reference TRBV19 and TRBJ2-5, the full variable domain reads DGGITQSPKYLFRKEGQNVTLSCEQNLNHDAMYWYRQDPGQGLRLIYYSQIVNDFQKGDIAEGYSVSREKKESFPLTVTSAQKNPTAFYLCASSTDTLGTQYFGPGTRLLVL.